Reported below is one T cell receptor beta chain. Its antigen is not identified. Since a much larger clone is just one base distant, this may be a read error. These data originate in a study of tumor-infiltrating lymphocytes in primary liver carcinoma. About the study: Ages ranged from 30 to 69, with HCC or mixed HCC-cholangiocarcinoma.

Using a constant-region primer together with ProtoScript II reverse transcriptase, TCR beta cDNA was made from 500 ng of total RNA. For TCR beta, libraries were produced by three nested multiplex PCR rounds using slightly modified ARM-PCR. It was with TRBV1-TRBV30 forward primers and a C-beta reverse primer that the first two PCR rounds were run, at roughly 9 cycles each. From the multiplex PCR reads, TCRdb called clonotypes with MiXCR, one entry per CDR3 protein. This table holds some 130,000 distinct CDR3 sequences, roughly 75% found once. The study's findings and limits: The study found tumor-adjacent and tumor-blood pairs overlapped less than tumor region pairs.

The CDR3 runs 14 residues. CDR1 is SGHRS, CDR2 YFSETQ, per germline. Unmatched junction bases numbered 9, after V lost 7 bases and J lost 8 bases. Investigators took RNA and DNA out together from about 21-30 mg of unsorted bulk tissue. Surgeons treated the primary liver carcinoma of the patients by surgical resection. The genes are TRBV5-1 and TRBJ2-1; 10 bases map to TRBD2. The TCR was taken from a woman aged 60-75 years with primary liver carcinoma and hepatitis B virus infection. Sequencing used tumor-adjacent normal liver tissue. CDR3 region: CASESGRAEDEQFF. The CDR3 DNA is TGCGCCAGCGAAAGCGGGAGGGCCGAGGATGAGCAGTTCTTC.